What follows are 3 T cell receptor beta chains derived from one specimen sequenced in a study of T cell changes during pregnancy in multiple sclerosis. Repertoires were generated with immunoSEQ multiplex PCR, while TCRdb's copy carries only in-frame clones and drops some. This table holds 95,000 to 150,000 clones, approximately 94% found once. Here the sequenced sample was peripheral blood, taken before pregnancy. The receptors here all came from a female donor with multiple sclerosis, enrolled in a pregnancy study.

The chain carries TRBV7-9 and TRBJ2-7; TRBD2 aligns across 7 bases. CDR1 is SEHNR and CDR2 is FQNEAQ in the germline V gene (reference sequence). J was trimmed by 0 bases and V by 1 base; bases with no gene match: 3. The CDR3 has 15 residues. For the CDR3, the DNA is TGTGCCAGCAGCTTAGAGGGACTATCCTCCTACGAGCAGTACTTC. It is translated as CASSLEGLSSYEQYF.

The rearrangement uses TRBV19 and TRBJ1-3; perhaps TRBD1 as D (6 bases). Germline V gene data show CDR1 as LNHDA and CDR2 as SQIVND (reference sequence). V was cut by 8 bases and J by 4 bases, with 18 bases left in between. CDR3 length equals 15 residues. For the CDR3, the DNA is TGTGCCAGTTCATTCGACAGGCTTCTGGGAAACACCATATATTTT. Translation: CASSFDRLLGNTIYF.

The chain employs TRBV6-6 and TRBJ2-5, with 11 positions matching TRBD2. The CDR3 extends over 15 amino acids. V lost 4 bases to trimming and J lost 2 bases; unmatched junction nucleotides: 3. Germline V gene lookup returns CDR1 MNHNY and CDR2 SVGAGI (reference sequence). The CDR3 DNA sequence: TGTGCCAGCAGTTTCCGACTAGCGGGACAAGAGACCCAGTACTTC. Protein product: CASSFRLAGQETQYF.